This T cell receptor beta chain was captured in a study of blood T cells in healthy people across ages. Caucasian, healthy and from Russia, the donors were aged between 6 and 90. Extraction yielded at least 5 micrograms of total RNA per sample. PCR was performed a second time for roughly 7 to 12 cycles using a sample-barcoded 5' primer and a J-beta primer mix. In TCRdb, the 5' RACE reads were re-called with MiXCR into one record per CDR3 protein. Of over a million distinct CDR3 sequences in the sample, about 23% were seen once. Germline CDR1 DFQATT, CDR2 SNEGSKA (reference sequence). CDR3 size: 16 residues. Trimming took 6 bases from V and 1 from J, leaving 20 bases between them. This clonotype was counted only a few times. These data also featured in a second study, about T cells of mothers and their children. Per that study: The authors detected no persistent microchimeric T cell clones.

This receptor was taken from a girl aged 2-10 years in good health. The rearrangement links TRBV20-1 to TRBJ2-3, with D possibly TRBD2 on 5 matching bases. Sequencing used blood. CDR3 in DNA: TGCAGTGCACATCCATGGAGCGGAGAGGGCACAGATACGCAGTATTTT. Amino acid sequence: CSAHPWSGEGTDTQYF.